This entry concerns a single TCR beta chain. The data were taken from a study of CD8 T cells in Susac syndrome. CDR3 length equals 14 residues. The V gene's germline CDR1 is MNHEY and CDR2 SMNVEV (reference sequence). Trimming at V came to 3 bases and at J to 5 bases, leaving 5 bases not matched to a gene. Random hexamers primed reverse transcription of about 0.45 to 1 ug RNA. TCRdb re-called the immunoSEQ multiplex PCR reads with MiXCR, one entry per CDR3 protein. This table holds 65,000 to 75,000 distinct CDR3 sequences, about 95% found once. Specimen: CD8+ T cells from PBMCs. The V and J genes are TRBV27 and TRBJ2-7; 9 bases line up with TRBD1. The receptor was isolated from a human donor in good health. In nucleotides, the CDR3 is TGTGCCAGCAGTTTGTACAGGGGGCAGGACGAGCAGTACTTC. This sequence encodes CASSLYRGQDEQYF.